Listed here are 19 T cell receptor beta chains from one sample, sequenced in a study of cytomegalovirus exposure and HLA in healthy donors. With 60 Vbeta and 13 Jbeta primers, the PCR was carried out. Produced via immunoSEQ multiplex PCR; TCRdb's table is partial and in-frame only. The sample lists 150,000 to 200,000 clones; roughly 87% were seen once. Specimen: PBMCs. The receptors derive from a girl aged 10-17 years in good health and CMV-seropositive.

V usage is TRBV5-1 and J usage is TRBJ2-1; 8 bases align to TRBD2. Germline trimming cut 10 bases from V and 4 bases from J; bases unmatched to any gene: 10. This CDR3 has 14 amino acids. CDR1 and CDR2 from the germline V gene are SGHRS and YFSETQ. The chain's CDR3 is CASLPGGGYNEQFF. CDR3 in DNA: TGCGCCTCTCTACCCGGGGGGGGATACAATGAGCAGTTCTTC.

The CDR3 reads CASSFRPEQETQYF. The CDR3 DNA reads as TGTGCCAGCAGCTTTCGTCCAGAACAAGAGACCCAGTACTTC. The J gene is TRBJ2-5, the V gene TRBV5-6; D remains ambiguous. Germline V gene lookup returns CDR1 SGHDT and CDR2 YYEEEE. The CDR3 spans 14 residues. The V end lost 2 bases, the J end lost 2 bases, and 10 bases lay between the germline ends.

The chain uses TRBV4-1 and TRBJ1-3; D is perhaps TRBD1 (5 bases). The germline V and J ends were trimmed by 0 bases and 14 bases, with 14 bases remaining between them. The CDR3 runs to 13 residues. Germline CDR1 is MGHRA and CDR2 is YSYEKL. The CDR3 is CASSQDHSQAVYF. In DNA, the CDR3 is TGCGCCAGCAGCCAAGATCATTCACAGGCCGTATATTTT.

V and J are TRBV7-2 and TRBJ2-7, with TRBD1 matching over 11 bases. The CDR3 length is 15 residues. Germline CDR1 is SGHTA and CDR2 is FQGNSA. Trimming removed 3 bases from V and 3 bases from J; junction bases left unmatched: 4. The CDR3, as DNA: TGTGCCAGCAGCTTTCCGGGACAGGGGGACTACGAGCAGTACTTC. Protein product: CASSFPGQGDYEQYF. Filled out from reference TRBV7-2 and TRBJ2-7, the complete variable domain reads GAGVSQSPSNKVTEKGKDVELRCDPISGHTALYWYRQSLGQGLEFLIYFQGNSAPDKSGLPSDRFSAERTGGSVSTLTIQRTQQEDSAVYLCASSFPGQGDYEQYFGPGTRLTVT.

The genes are TRBV11-3 and TRBJ2-1, with 8 bases aligning to TRBD2. Germline CDR1 reads SGHNT; CDR2 reads YENEEA. There are 16 residues in the CDR3. V was pared by 3 bases and J by 1 base, with 5 bases of the junction left unmatched. CDR3 region: CASSFGAGASYNEQFF. CDR3 sequence (DNA): TGTGCCAGCAGCTTCGGAGCGGGGGCATCCTACAATGAGCAGTTCTTC.

A single count supports this clone. V is TRBV9 and J is TRBJ2-3; tentatively, D is TRBD2 (7 bases). From germline, CDR1 is SGDLS and CDR2 YYNGEE. This CDR3 region has 15 residues. The V gene lost 4 bases and the J gene lost 2 bases, with 14 bases spanning the gap. This chain's CDR3 is CASSLKGGNTDTQYF. CDR3 DNA sequence: TGTGCCAGCAGCTTAAAGGGGGGGAACACAGATACGCAGTATTTT.

This sequence joins TRBV30 and TRBJ1-2; D gene uncertain. This CDR3 comprises 13 residues. In germline, CDR1 is GTSNPN, CDR2 SVGIG (reference sequence). V lost 3 bases and J 5 bases, leaving 13 bases between the germline ends. This chain's CDR3 is CAWSRDGGYGYTF. CDR3 in DNA: TGTGCCTGGAGCCGCGACGGCGGTTATGGCTACACCTTC.

The chain couples TRBV6-6 to TRBJ1-1; no definite D call. Germline CDR1 MNHNY, CDR2 SVGAGI (reference sequence). V lost 0 bases, J lost 4 bases, and 12 bases lay in between. CDR3 length: 15 amino acids. The CDR3 sequence is CASSYSGGLGTEAFF. CDR3 DNA: TGTGCCAGCAGTTACTCGGGCGGGCTGGGCACTGAAGCTTTCTTT.

This clone was observed a few times. The rearrangement joins TRBV5-1 to TRBJ2-1; D remains unclear. Germline V gene lookup returns CDR1 SGHRS and CDR2 YFSETQ. V was cut by 0 bases and J by 7 bases, with 5 bases left in between. This CDR3 is 12 amino acids long. The CDR3 loop is CASSLGRNEQFF. CDR3 in DNA: TGCGCCAGCAGCTTGGGGAGAAATGAGCAGTTCTTC.

This rearrangement joins TRBV9 to TRBJ2-7; unclear D gene. The ends were cut back, 0 bases at V and 2 bases at J, with 15 bases in the middle. This CDR3 is built from 16 residues. Germline CDR1 is SGDLS and CDR2 is YYNGEE. This CDR3 is CASSVGQIFSPYEQYF. The CDR3 nucleotides are TGTGCCAGCAGCGTAGGGCAGATCTTTAGCCCCTACGAGCAGTACTTC. The full variable domain, completed using reference TRBV9 and TRBJ2-7, is DSGVTQTPKHLITATGQRVTLRCSPRSGDLSVYWYQQSLDQGLQFLIQYYNGEERAKGNILERFSAQQFPDLHSELNLSSLELGDSALYFCASSVGQIFSPYEQYFGPGTRLTVT.

The rearrangement links TRBV7-8 to TRBJ2-3; D perhaps matches TRBD2 (6 bases). The germline V and J ends were trimmed by 4 bases and 4 bases, with 24 bases remaining between them. Germline CDR1 SGHVS, CDR2 FQNEAQ. The CDR3 extends over 18 amino acids. The CDR3 region has the DNA TGTGCCAGCAGCTCGACGAAGCGGGTCCCGGTACGCCCAGATACGCAGTATTTT. Protein: CASSSTKRVPVRPDTQYF.

This clone appeared a few times. The rearrangement joins TRBV2 to TRBJ1-5; possible D gene TRBD1, 6 bases. The CDR3 spans 14 residues. Germline loops: CDR1 SNHLY, CDR2 FYNNEI. V was cut by 4 bases and J by 5 bases, with 12 bases left in between. CDR3 coding DNA: TGTGCCAGCAGTGCCGAAGGGGGGGATCAGCCCCAGCATTTT. It specifies CASSAEGGDQPQHF.

The chain joins TRBV28 to TRBJ1-2; no reliable D call. The CDR3 is 12 residues long. Germline-derived CDR1 and CDR2 are MDHEN and SYDVKM. The CDR3 DNA reads TGTGCGTGCGTAACAGAAAACTATGGCTACACCTTC. This encodes CACVTENYGYTF.

This clone was recorded a few times. V gene TRBV7-6 combines with J gene TRBJ1-2; tentatively, D is TRBD1 (5 bases). The CDR3 covers 16 residues. Trimming cost V 2 bases and J 5 bases, with 18 bases left between them. CDR1 SGHVS and CDR2 FNYEAQ come from the germline V gene. This CDR3 is CASSLYRTTAPYGYTF. As DNA, the CDR3 is TGTGCCAGCAGCTTATATAGGACGACAGCGCCGTATGGCTACACCTTC.

The chain links TRBV14 to TRBJ1-1; D may be TRBD1 (5 bases). V dropped 4 bases and J dropped 5 bases, with 17 bases sitting between them. CDR1 and CDR2 from the germline V gene are SGHDN and FVKESK. The CDR3 has 15 residues. The CDR3 DNA sequence: TGTGCCAGCAGCCTCCTGGTGGGGGGAGGAACTGAAGCTTTCTTT. This encodes CASSLLVGGGTEAFF.

The chain combines TRBV10-3 with TRBJ1-1, with D perhaps TRBD1 (5 bases). Trimming removed 8 bases from V and 0 bases from J, with 13 bases in between. The CDR3 totals 14 residues. The V gene's germline CDR1 is ENHRY and CDR2 SYGVKD. CDR3 sequence: CAIGVGGLNTEAFF. CDR3 DNA: TGTGCCATCGGGGTGGGGGGTCTGAACACTGAAGCTTTCTTT.

The genes are TRBV30 and TRBJ1-1, with D unresolved. The CDR3 extends over 12 amino acids. Germline CDR1 GTSNPN, CDR2 SVGIG (reference sequence). CDR3 sequence: CGVRVLNTEAFF. DNA of the CDR3: TGTGGGGTGAGGGTATTGAACACTGAAGCTTTCTTT.

The J gene is TRBJ2-7, the V gene TRBV21-1; the tabulated D call, TRBD2, remains unverified against the DNA. TRBV21-1 is classified as a pseudogene. CDR3 length equals 16 residues. Here the CDR3 DNA reads TGTGCCAGCAGCAAAACGGGCGGGAAATCAGGTAACGAGCAGTACTTC. This codes for CASSKTGGKSGNEQYF.

CDR3 nucleotides: TGTGCCAGCAGCTTAGCGCGGTGGGCTAGCGGCGAGCAGTACTTC. This codes for CASSLARWASGEQYF. This chain joins TRBV11-1 and TRBJ2-7; the match to TRBD2 covers 7 bases. The germline gives CDR1 SGHAT, CDR2 FQDESV (reference sequence). Trimming at V came to 0 bases and at J to 6 bases, leaving 8 bases not matched to a gene. CDR3 length: 15 amino acids.